This is a list of T cell receptor beta chains from one sample in a study of STAT5B mutations in CD4+ large granular lymphocyte leukemia. Assay used: immunoSEQ multiplex PCR; TCRdb lists only in-frame clones, some missing. This sample has roughly 23,000 clones; more than 75% occur once, and the top ten carry around 8.4%. The sequenced sample consisted of CD4+ T cells from blood buffy coats. The source of these receptors is a human donor in good health. The CDR3 runs from the conserved cysteine through the conserved F or W.

TRBV10-3,TRBJ1-1,CAISPLNTEAFF
TRBV7-3,TRBJ2-5,CASSPTGRGSKETQYF
TRBV19,TRBJ2-5,CASSISGGRETQYF
TRBV28,NA,CASSRGQGSSYEQYF
TRBV6-4,TRBJ2-3,CASSDSGVGTDTQYF
TRBV5-4,TRBJ2-1,CASSTRNNEQFF
TRBV5-5,TRBJ1-3,CASSLGLTEISGNTIYF
TRBV19,TRBJ1-2,CASSSGPSNYGYTF
TRBV19,TRBJ1-5,CASSMVGQGNQPQHF
TRBV6-6,TRBJ1-2,CASTRTGGWYGYTF
TRBV7-9,TRBJ2-7,CASSLGITYEQYF
TRBV7-9,TRBJ1-1,CASSYRAGGRPEAFF
TRBV7-2,TRBJ2-5,CASSQGLAGARETQYF
TRBV5-4,TRBJ1-2,CASSPGQSIVHTF
TRBV5-1,TRBJ2-3,CASSLSTDTQYF